This TCR beta chain is from a study of T cell responses to AZD1222 COVID-19 vaccine. Notes on the study in general: The study sampled repertoires only after the peak T cell response. Among the donors, most were white British and more were female, and clonal diversity was possibly underestimated.

Germline CDR1 WSHSY, CDR2 SAAADI. V trimming: 6 bases; J trimming: 3 bases; junction bases outside the gene matches: 6. This CDR3 is built from 14 residues. A remark on this clone: Its antigen is still unknown.

Measured with immunoSEQ multiplex PCR; TCRdb has only the in-frame clones, and not every one. The sample has some 200,000 clones; roughly 90% are singletons. Sequences were derived from peripheral blood, sampled 28 days after the second AZD1222 dose. This rearrangement joins TRBV10-2 to TRBJ2-3; 7 bases agree with TRBD2. The receptor was derived from an adult who received the AZD1222 COVID-19 vaccine. Written as DNA, the CDR3 is TGCGCCAGCAGCGGCGGGGGTACTACAGATACGCAGTATTTT. Protein product: CASSGGGTTDTQYF.